The sequence of this T cell receptor beta chain was determined in a study of T cells in Graves' hyperthyroidism and ophthalmopathy. Study as a whole: It was at initial diagnosis, before any treatment, that peripheral blood was collected. Whole-study results and caveats: Among thyroid clonotypes expanded above 0.001, most also appeared in blood.

The CDR3 covers 13 residues. The V end lost 4 bases, the J end lost 2 bases, and 10 bases lay between the germline ends. The germline V gene has CDR1 GTSNPN and CDR2 SVGIG (reference sequence). Investigators excluded patients with uncontrolled infection, other autoimmune disease, pregnancy or lactation. The table lists this clonotype with many counts. Its antigen remains unknown. From RNA transcripts, TCR beta CDR3 regions were amplified. Researchers ran a first-round RT-PCR on the TCR CDR3 using the HTBI primer set. TCRdb re-derived calls from the multiplex PCR reads in MiXCR, one entry per CDR3 protein. Found here are hundreds of thousands of distinct CDR3 sequences, roughly a sixth of them singletons; the top ten hold more than 3%.

This clonotype was sampled from a woman between 40 and 55 years old with Graves' ophthalmopathy. This rearrangement joins TRBV30 to TRBJ2-3; D is perhaps TRBD2 (6 bases). The sample was blood. The CDR3 is CAWTSALTDTQYF. The CDR3 nucleotides are TGTGCCTGGACTAGCGCGCTCACAGATACGCAGTATTTT.